This T cell receptor (beta chain) was identified during a study of regulatory T cells in long-lasting Graves disease. The study's findings and limits: Persistent cases favored TRBV28, TRBJ1-2 and TRBJ2-5.

Time point: newly diagnosed GD, antithyroid drugs for less than 3 months. Following extraction of RNA from PBMCs, that RNA was used to make the TCR library. Relying on iRepertoire HTBI primers and Arm-PCR of CDR3 regions, the team built TCR beta libraries. TCRdb reanalysed the multiplex PCR reads using MiXCR and keeps one entry per CDR3 protein. The sample has 200,000 to 250,000 distinct CDR3 sequences, about 18% seen once. Trimming shortened V by 1 base and J by 4 bases, and 8 bases separated the two germline ends. In germline, CDR1 is SGHTA, CDR2 FQGTGA. The CDR3 covers 13 residues. This clonotype was counted at least ten times. The antigen remains undetermined.

Sequenced here: peripheral blood mononuclear cells (PBMCs), sampled at new diagnosis, from a patient treated with antithyroid drugs. The source of this sequence is a female donor with Graves disease. The chain combines TRBV7-3 with TRBJ2-7; no definite D call. The CDR3 DNA reads as TGTGCCAGCAGCTTAAGCCCCTTGTACGAGCAGTACTTC. Encoded protein: CASSLSPLYEQYF.